One and the same sample provided the 32 T cell receptor beta chains below, sequenced in a study of cytotoxic CD8 clonotypes in ibrutinib-treated CLL. Libraries were prepared by immunoSEQ multiplex PCR; TCRdb keeps only in-frame clonotypes and omits some of them. The sample includes about 140,000 clones, approximately 90% of them seen just once. Sample: PBMCs, taken after 12 months of ibrutinib treatment. These receptors were obtained from a human donor with chronic lymphocytic leukemia.

The chain recombines TRBV7-9 with TRBJ2-7, with TRBD2 identical over 8 bases. CDR1 and CDR2 (germline): SEHNR, FQNEAQ (reference sequence). This CDR3 is 16 amino acids long. V shed 4 bases and J 2 bases; nucleotides not matched to a gene: 10. CDR3 coding DNA: TGTGCCAGCAGCTCGCAGCGGGAGAACAGTCCCTACGAGCAGTACTTC. This translates into CASSSQRENSPYEQYF.

The genes are TRBV28 and TRBJ1-1; no clear D. With 2 bases removed from V and 4 bases from J, the gap between germline ends came to 11 bases. CDR3 size: 14 residues. The V gene's germline CDR1 is MDHEN and CDR2 SYDVKM. The CDR3: CASSLGAIGTEAFF. The CDR3 DNA is TGTGCCAGCAGTTTAGGAGCCATAGGCACTGAAGCTTTCTTT. Supplemented by reference TRBV28 and TRBJ1-1, the full variable domain reads DVKVTQSSRYLVKRTGEKVFLECVQDMDHENMFWYRQDPGLGLRLIYFSYDVKMKEKGDIPEGYSVSREKKERFSLILESASTNQTSMYLCASSLGAIGTEAFFGQGTRLTVV.

The chain has TRBV20-1 and TRBJ2-1; no firm D call. V lost 3 bases, J lost 6 bases, and 6 bases lay in between. This CDR3 has 11 residues. Germline V gene data show CDR1 as DFQATT and CDR2 as SNEGSKA (reference sequence). In DNA form, the CDR3 reads TGCAGTGCTAGTCGGGCCAATGAGCAGTTCTTC. This translates into CSASRANEQFF.

This chain joins TRBV28 and TRBJ2-7, with TRBD2 matching over 9 bases. Trimming took 5 bases from V and 6 from J; bases not matched to a gene: 8. This CDR3 has 14 residues. Germline values: CDR1 MDHEN, CDR2 SYDVKM. Written as DNA, the CDR3 is TGTGCCAGCAGTCTTAGCGGGAGTCTGGGCGAGCAGTACTTC. It encodes CASSLSGSLGEQYF. Variable domain in full (rest from reference TRBV28 and TRBJ2-7): DVKVTQSSRYLVKRTGEKVFLECVQDMDHENMFWYRQDPGLGLRLIYFSYDVKMKEKGDIPEGYSVSREKKERFSLILESASTNQTSMYLCASSLSGSLGEQYFGPGTRLTVT.

The J gene is TRBJ1-4, the V gene TRBV5-1, with unresolved D. The length of the CDR3 is 15 residues. Germline lookup yields CDR1 SGHRS and CDR2 YFSETQ. Trimming took off 4 bases at V and 1 base at J, with 11 bases between the two ends. The DNA of the CDR3 is TGCGCCAGCAGCCCCCTCCCGGGAACTAATGAAAAACTGTTTTTT. Protein sequence: CASSPLPGTNEKLFF.

The V and J genes are TRBV19 and TRBJ2-1, with a possible D match to TRBD2 (6 bases). The V gene lost 8 bases and the J gene lost 4 bases, with 15 bases spanning the gap. CDR3 size: 14 residues. Per germline, CDR1 LNHDA and CDR2 SQIVND (reference sequence). The CDR3 DNA is TGTGCCAGTTCTCCCGGGAGAACATACAATGAGCAGTTCTTC. It yields the protein CASSPGRTYNEQFF.

The chain has TRBV27 and TRBJ2-3; 15 nucleotides match TRBD2. Germline CDR1 is MNHEY and CDR2 is SMNVEV (reference sequence). CDR3 length: 17 residues. Unmatched junction bases numbered 8, after V lost 5 bases and J lost 5 bases. CDR3 residues: CASSLGLAGGRGDTQYF. The CDR3 region has the DNA TGTGCCAGCAGTCTGGGACTAGCGGGAGGTCGGGGAGATACGCAGTATTTT.

This chain joins TRBV7-9 and TRBJ2-5; 8 nucleotides agree with TRBD2. Germline V lookup: CDR1 SEHNR, CDR2 FQNEAQ (reference sequence). The CDR3 extends over 14 amino acids. V dropped 5 bases and J dropped 5; count of bases not matched to a gene: 7. DNA of the CDR3: TGTGCCAGCAGCCCGGGACTAGTTGGTGAGACCCAGTACTTC. This codes for CASSPGLVGETQYF. Supplemented by reference TRBV7-9 and TRBJ2-5, the full variable domain reads DTGVSQNPRHKITKRGQNVTFRCDPISEHNRLYWYRQTLGQGPEFLTYFQNEAQLEKSRLLSDRFSAERPKGSFSTLEIQRTEQGDSAMYLCASSPGLVGETQYFGPGTRLLVL.

The J gene is TRBJ2-3, the V gene TRBV4-2, with no clear D. CDR1 and CDR2 from the germline V gene are LGHNA and YNFKEQ. The V gene lost 4 bases and the J gene lost 2 bases, with 4 bases spanning the gap. This CDR3 has 12 residues. CDR3 amino acids: CASSPTTDTQYF. The CDR3 DNA reads TGTGCCAGCAGCCCGACCACAGATACGCAGTATTTT.

The V call is TRBV28, the J call TRBJ2-3, with D unresolved. CDR1 and CDR2 from the germline V gene are MDHEN and SYDVKM. The CDR3 spans 13 residues. V was clipped by 6 bases and J by 7 bases, with 14 bases between them. This chain's CDR3 is CASRVNRGHTQYF. The CDR3 coding sequence is TGTGCCAGCAGAGTGAACCGCGGTCATACGCAGTATTTT.

The chain joins TRBV18 to TRBJ1-3; the D is unclear. The V gene's germline CDR1 is KGHSH and CDR2 LQKENI. The CDR3 loop spans 16 amino acids. V gave up 1 base and J gave up 0 bases, with 10 bases separating them. In nucleotides, the CDR3 is TGTGCCAGCTCACCACTTCAGGAGAGCTCTGGAAACACCATATATTTT. Translated, it gives CASSPLQESSGNTIYF.

The chain is built from TRBV4-1 and TRBJ1-4; a weak D match, TRBD1 (5 bases). Deletions cut 1 base from V and 3 bases from J, with 9 bases between. Germline V lookup: CDR1 MGHRA, CDR2 YSYEKL. CDR3 length equals 15 residues. In nucleotides, the CDR3 is TGCGCCAGCAGCCAAGGGGGGGGTTCTAATGAAAAACTGTTTTTT. This translates into CASSQGGGSNEKLFF.

This chain joins TRBV19 and TRBJ1-5, with no clear D. V dropped 2 bases and J dropped 5 bases, with 4 bases sitting between them. The CDR3 loop spans 12 amino acids. The germline gives CDR1 LNHDA, CDR2 SQIVND (reference sequence). The CDR3 sequence: CASSISDQPQHF. In DNA form, the CDR3 reads TGTGCCAGTAGTATAAGTGATCAGCCCCAGCATTTT.

This clone occurred a few times. J is TRBJ1-2 and V is TRBV28, with 9 bases identical to TRBD1. Germline CDR1 reads MDHEN; CDR2 reads SYDVKM. Losses at the gene ends were 6 bases for V and 7 bases for J; bases not matched to a gene: 9. The CDR3 loop spans 14 amino acids. CDR3 residues: CASSLTQGAAGYTF. The CDR3 coding sequence is TGTGCCAGCAGCCTAACACAGGGGGCGGCTGGCTACACCTTC.

This sequence joins TRBV7-8 and TRBJ2-3, with TRBD2 matching over 7 bases. J gave up 4 bases and V 1 base, and 8 bases lay outside the gene matches. The CDR3 is made up of 16 amino acids. CDR1 is SGHVS and CDR2 is FQNEAQ in the germline V gene. For the CDR3, the DNA is TGTGCCAGCAGCTTAGAGCCTCTCGCGGGAGCAGATACGCAGTATTTT. It translates to CASSLEPLAGADTQYF.

The V and J genes are TRBV11-2 and TRBJ1-3; D is perhaps TRBD1 (6 bases). Germline CDR1 reads SGHAT; CDR2 reads FQNNGV. The CDR3 contains 15 residues. Trimming pared 5 bases from V and 1 base from J, leaving 12 bases between. For the CDR3, the DNA is TGTGCCAGCAGCGGTATCAGGGGATCTGGAAACACCATATATTTT. Translating gives CASSGIRGSGNTIYF. The full variable domain, rest sourced from reference TRBV11-2 and TRBJ1-3, is EAGVAQSPRYKIIEKRQSVAFWCNPISGHATLYWYQQILGQGPKLLIQFQNNGVVDDSQLPKDRFSAERLKGVDSTLKIQPAKLEDSAVYLCASSGIRGSGNTIYFGEGSWLTVV.

The gene calls are TRBV10-3 and TRBJ2-7; 7 positions match TRBD2. The germline CDR1 and CDR2 sequences are ENHRY and SYGVKD. V shed 0 bases, J shed 2 bases, and the junction held 1 base outside the gene matches. The CDR3 sequence is 14 residues long. The chain's CDR3 is CAISESAGAYEQYF. DNA of the CDR3: TGTGCCATCAGTGAGTCTGCGGGGGCCTACGAGCAGTACTTC.

This clone has just one count. CDR3 loop: CASSSTPGTQYF. DNA of the CDR3: TGTGCCAGCAGCTCCACCCCAGGGACCCAGTACTTC. The V call is TRBV7-9, the J call TRBJ2-5, with D uncertain. The CDR3 is made up of 12 amino acids. Trimming removed 4 bases from V and 7 bases from J, with 10 bases in between. Looked up from germline, CDR1 is SEHNR and CDR2 is FQNEAQ (reference sequence).

The chain recombines TRBV19 with TRBJ2-1; the D is unclear. This CDR3 has 15 amino acids. Trimming took off 2 bases at V and 0 bases at J, with 8 bases between the two ends. Germline V lookup: CDR1 LNHDA, CDR2 SQIVND (reference sequence). CDR3 bases: TGTGCCAGTAGTATACGCTCGGGCTCCTACAATGAGCAGTTCTTC. Translated: CASSIRSGSYNEQFF.

The chain joins TRBV4-2 to TRBJ1-2; 10 bases fit TRBD1. J was trimmed by 4 bases and V by 0 bases; bases with no gene match: 11. The CDR3 covers 18 residues. CDR1 and CDR2 (germline): LGHNA, YNFKEQ. The CDR3 sequence is CASSQDQGQGQISYGYTF. The CDR3 DNA reads as TGTGCCAGCAGCCAAGATCAGGGACAGGGGCAAATCTCCTATGGCTACACCTTC.

The gene calls are TRBV19 and TRBJ1-4; D not resolved. Germline values: CDR1 LNHDA, CDR2 SQIVND (reference sequence). The CDR3 has 13 amino acids. Trimming took off 6 bases at V and 2 bases at J, with 7 bases between the two ends. CDR3 protein: CASRGITNEKLFF. CDR3 in DNA: TGTGCCAGTAGGGGTATTACTAATGAAAAACTGTTTTTT. Together with reference TRBV19 and TRBJ1-4, the CDR3 gives the full variable domain: DGGITQSPKYLFRKEGQNVTLSCEQNLNHDAMYWYRQDPGQGLRLIYYSQIVNDFQKGDIAEGYSVSREKKESFPLTVTSAQKNPTAFYLCASRGITNEKLFFGSGTQLSVL.

The chain has TRBV6-5 and TRBJ2-7, with D maybe TRBD2 (5 bases). Germline V gene data show CDR1 as MNHEY and CDR2 as SVGAGI. The CDR3 loop spans 14 amino acids. The V and J ends lost 7 bases and 1 base respectively, with 14 bases between them. The CDR3 is CASTVAPGSYEQYF. The CDR3 DNA is TGTGCCAGCACTGTTGCCCCGGGGTCCTACGAGCAGTACTTC.

This chain joins TRBV27 and TRBJ2-3; 8 bases are a match to TRBD2. The CDR3 covers 17 residues. Trimming at V came to 0 bases and at J to 0 bases, leaving 5 bases not matched to a gene. Germline assignment: CDR1 MNHEY and CDR2 SMNVEV (reference sequence). CDR3 bases: TGTGCCAGCAGTTTATCGGCTAGCGGGTACAGCACAGATACGCAGTATTTT. Translating it yields CASSLSASGYSTDTQYF.

This rearrangement joins TRBV29-1 to TRBJ2-2; D call uncertain. Per germline, CDR1 SQVTM and CDR2 ANQGSEA. Trimming removed 4 bases from V and 0 bases from J, with 9 bases in between. There are 14 residues in the CDR3. CDR3 in DNA: TGCAGCGTTGTCCCACAAGCGAACACCGGGGAGCTGTTTTTT. As protein: CSVVPQANTGELFF.

The chain joins TRBV7-2 to TRBJ2-7, with 7 bases matching TRBD2. The germline V gene encodes CDR1 SGHTA and CDR2 FQGNSA. The CDR3 extends over 16 amino acids. V trimming: 0 bases; J trimming: 3 bases; junction bases outside the gene matches: 8. CDR3 DNA sequence: TGTGCCAGCAGCTTAGCCGCGGGAGATGGATTCTACGAGCAGTACTTC. Translated: CASSLAAGDGFYEQYF.

J is TRBJ2-2 and V is TRBV19; TRBD1 aligns across 10 bases. Unmatched junction bases numbered 2, after V lost 5 bases and J lost 5 bases. Germline-derived CDR1 and CDR2 are LNHDA and SQIVND (reference sequence). The CDR3 has 14 amino acids. In DNA, the CDR3 is TGTGCCAGTAGTCCGGGACAGGGGACCGGGGAGCTGTTTTTT. Its protein product is CASSPGQGTGELFF.

The V and J genes are TRBV27 and TRBJ2-6; D not certain. This CDR3 is 14 amino acids long. The germline V and J ends were trimmed by 0 bases and 2 bases, with 2 bases remaining between them. Germline values: CDR1 MNHEY, CDR2 SMNVEV (reference sequence). The CDR3 region has the DNA TGTGCCAGCAGTTTATCAACTGGGGCCAACGTCCTGACTTTC. Protein sequence: CASSLSTGANVLTF.

CDR3 in amino acids: CASSLSSGLAGGKEQFF. DNA for the CDR3: TGTGCCAGCAGTTTAAGTTCGGGACTAGCGGGAGGGAAGGAGCAGTTCTTC. The V and J genes are TRBV27 and TRBJ2-1; 16 nucleotides line up with TRBD2. CDR1 and CDR2 from the germline V gene are MNHEY and SMNVEV (reference sequence). There are 17 residues in the CDR3. The junction had 8 bases not matched to a gene; V was cut back by 2 bases and J by 10 bases.

This chain links TRBV11-2 with TRBJ2-1, with 7 positions matching TRBD2. The trim removed 0 bases at V and 10 bases at J, leaving 15 bases unmatched. CDR1 and CDR2 (germline): SGHAT, FQNNGV. This CDR3 contains 17 residues. CDR3 sequence (DNA): TGTGCCAGCAGCTTAGATCCCATTGCGGGAGCCCGAGGGGAGCAGTTCTTC. Its translation: CASSLDPIAGARGEQFF.

The V and J genes are TRBV30 and TRBJ2-7; D uncertain. The germline gives CDR1 GTSNPN, CDR2 SVGIG (reference sequence). Between the trimmed V and J ends, which lost 0 bases and 3 bases, there was a span of 9 bases. The CDR3 sequence is 13 residues long. CDR3 residues: CAWSVSQFYEQYF. For the CDR3, the DNA is TGTGCCTGGAGTGTTTCGCAGTTCTACGAGCAGTACTTC.

The chain links TRBV28 to TRBJ1-1; no clear D gene. V was clipped by 3 bases and J by 1 base, with 9 bases between them. Germline CDR1 is MDHEN and CDR2 is SYDVKM. The CDR3 loop spans 14 amino acids. The CDR3 DNA follows: TGTGCCAGCAGTTTTTCCAAGAAGAACACTGAAGCTTTCTTT. It codes for CASSFSKKNTEAFF.

The rearrangement joins TRBV19 to TRBJ2-5; 7 bases are shared with TRBD2. This CDR3 contains 15 residues. V was clipped by 6 bases and J by 3 bases; unmatched bases: 10. Germline V CDR1 and CDR2: LNHDA, SQIVND (reference sequence). The CDR3 nucleotides are TGTGCCAGTAGACCCCTCGGGCTAGCGGAAGAGACCCAGTACTTC. This translates into CASRPLGLAEETQYF.